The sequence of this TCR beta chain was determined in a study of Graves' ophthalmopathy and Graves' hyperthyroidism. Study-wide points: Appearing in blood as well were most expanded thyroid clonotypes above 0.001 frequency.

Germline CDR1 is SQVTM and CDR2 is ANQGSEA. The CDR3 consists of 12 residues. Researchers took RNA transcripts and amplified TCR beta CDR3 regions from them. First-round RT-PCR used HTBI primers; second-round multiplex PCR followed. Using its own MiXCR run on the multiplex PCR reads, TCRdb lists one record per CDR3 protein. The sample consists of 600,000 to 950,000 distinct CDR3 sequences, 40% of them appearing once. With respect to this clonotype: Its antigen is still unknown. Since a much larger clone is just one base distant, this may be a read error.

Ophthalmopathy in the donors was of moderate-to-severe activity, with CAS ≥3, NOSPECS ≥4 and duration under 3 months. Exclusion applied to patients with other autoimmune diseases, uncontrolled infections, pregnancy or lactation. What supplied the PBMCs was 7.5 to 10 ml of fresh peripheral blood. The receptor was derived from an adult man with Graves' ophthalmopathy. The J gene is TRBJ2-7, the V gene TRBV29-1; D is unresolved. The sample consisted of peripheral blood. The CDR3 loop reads CSCSDGTYERYF. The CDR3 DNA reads TGCAGCTGTTCGGACGGAACCTACGAGCGGTACTTC.